This T cell receptor (beta chain) is drawn from a study of CD4 T cells in relation to SARS-CoV-2 and coronaviruses. On the study more broadly: The restricting HLA molecule for shared crossreactive spike epitopes was mapped. General study points: SARS-CoV-2-driven expansion was significantly weaker in crossreactive than monoreactive clones. The assay detects memory recall responses, not culture-primed primary responses.

This clone has just one count. Its antigen remains unknown. The CDR3 is made up of 13 amino acids. V was trimmed by 2 bases and J by 2 bases, leaving 5 bases between them. Germline V gene data show CDR1 as SNHLY and CDR2 as FYNNEI. Uncultured naive and memory CD4+ T cells supplied DNA for deep TCR-beta sequencing. Assay used: immunoSEQ multiplex PCR; TCRdb lists only in-frame clones, some missing. The sample contains just under 65,000 clones, 85% to 95% of which appear only once. The unexposed donors gave CD4+ T cells in about 2010-2019, prior to COVID-19. The receptor was derived from a human donor in good health. The chain combines TRBV2 with TRBJ2-3; perhaps TRBD2 as D (5 bases). Sequencing was done on a sample of naive CD4+ T cells from PBMCs. The subset was: naive CD4+ T cells isolated by negative enrichment. CDR3 bases: TGTGCCAGCAGTGAACTAGCCACAGATACGCAGTATTTT. This encodes CASSELATDTQYF.